Listed below are T cell receptor beta chains from one sample, sequenced in a study of glioma-infiltrating T cells after dendritic cell vaccination. Using immunoSEQ multiplex PCR, the repertoire was profiled, and TCRdb retains in-frame clones only, with some absent. The sample has 99,000 or so clones, around 90% seen once. Material: blood, obtained after dendritic cell vaccination. All receptors derive from a human donor with glioblastoma. CDR3s include the opening cysteine and the closing phenylalanine or tryptophan. D genes are given only for firm matches. The size of a clone is reported for some rows only, either as once, few or many, or as a class for expanded clones.

v_call	clone_size	cdr3_length	j_call	d_call	cdr3_aa	cdr3_nt
TRBV2	NA	14	TRBJ1-6	NA	CASGGGGFNSPLHF	TGTGCCAGCGGAGGTGGCGGATTTAATTCACCCCTCCACTTT
TRBV7-7	NA	15	TRBJ2-2	NA	CASSTGISGTGELFF	TGTGCTAGCAGCACAGGTATTTCGGGCACCGGGGAGCTGTTTTTT
TRBV29-1	NA	14	TRBJ2-2	NA	CSVLTGENTGELFF	TGCAGCGTTCTCACGGGTGAGAACACCGGGGAGCTGTTTTTT
TRBV13	once	14	TRBJ2-7	NA	CASSPGTLIYEQYF	TGTGCCAGCAGCCCCGGGACTTTGATATACGAGCAGTACTTC
TRBV5-1	NA	14	TRBJ2-5	TRBD2	CASSTSGTKETQYF	TGCGCCAGCAGCACATCCGGGACTAAGGAGACCCAGTACTTC
TRBV21-1	NA	14	TRBJ2-4	NA	CASSHWDRVNIQYF	TGTGCCAGCAGCCACTGGGACAGGGTAAACATTCAGTACTTC
TRBV7-3	NA	14	TRBJ2-7	NA	CASSWGQGAYEQYF	TGTGCCAGCAGCTGGGGGCAGGGTGCCTACGAGCAGTACTTC
TRBV9	NA	15	TRBJ2-3	NA	CASGQGNPSTDTQYF	TGTGCCAGCGGTCAGGGGAACCCAAGCACAGATACGCAGTATTTT
TRBV27	NA	15	TRBJ2-2	NA	CASRGHYTNTGELFF	TGTGCCAGCCGCGGACATTACACGAACACCGGGGAGCTGTTTTTT
TRBV5-6	NA	14	TRBJ1-2	NA	CASSLAGVGYGYTF	TGTGCCAGCAGCTTGGCAGGGGTAGGCTATGGCTACACCTTC
TRBV18	NA	15	TRBJ1-2	NA	CASSPSSTANYGYTF	TGTGCCAGCTCACCCTCATCGACAGCTAACTATGGCTACACCTTC
TRBV10-3	NA	14	TRBJ2-3	TRBD2	CATWTSGFTDTQYF	TGTGCCACCTGGACTAGCGGGTTCACAGATACGCAGTATTTT
TRBV18	NA	17	TRBJ1-5	NA	CASSPGQPQLGNQPQHF	TGTGCCAGCTCACCAGGGCAGCCGCAATTGGGCAATCAGCCCCAGCATTTT
TRBV29-1	NA	11	TRBJ1-2	NA	CSVGQTYGYTF	TGCAGCGTAGGACAGACCTATGGCTACACCTTC
TRBV19	NA	14	TRBJ2-7	TRBD1	CASSIGTGGYEQYF	TGTGCCAGTAGTATCGGGACAGGGGGCTACGAGCAGTACTTC
TRBV6-5	NA	15	TRBJ1-5	NA	CASRRTIYSNQPQHF	TGTGCCAGCAGGCGGACAATTTATAGCAATCAGCCCCAGCATTTT
TRBV13	NA	13	TRBJ1-1	NA	CASSLIRGTEAFF	TGTGCCAGCAGCTTAATCAGGGGCACTGAAGCTTTCTTT
TRBV7-9	NA	11	TRBJ2-7	NA	CASSRTYEQYF	TGTGCCAGCAGCCGGACATACGAGCAGTACTTC
TRBV11-3	NA	15	TRBJ2-1	TRBD2	CASSFLGLAGVLQFF	TGTGCCAGCAGCTTTTTAGGTCTAGCGGGAGTCTTGCAGTTCTTC
TRBV11-2	NA	14	TRBJ1-2	NA	CASSLGSTGYDYTF	TGTGCCAGCAGCTTAGGGTCGACAGGCTATGACTACACCTTC
TRBV30	NA	14	TRBJ1-5	NA	CAWSVGQANQPQHF	TGTGCCTGGAGTGTTGGGCAGGCCAATCAGCCCCAGCATTTT
TRBV5-1	NA	16	TRBJ1-3	NA	CASSLDGQGFGNTIYF	TGCGCCAGCAGCTTGGACGGGCAGGGTTTTGGAAACACCATATATTTT
TRBV19	NA	15	TRBJ1-3	NA	CASRSSTGPGNTIYF	TGTGCCAGTAGAAGTTCAACAGGGCCGGGAAACACCATATATTTT
TRBV9	NA	13	TRBJ1-1	NA	CASSPSGNLEAFF	TGTGCCAGCAGCCCCTCAGGGAACCTTGAAGCTTTCTTT
TRBV6-5	few	14	TRBJ1-3	TRBD1	CASSHRDRGDTIYF	TGTGCCAGCAGCCACCGGGACAGGGGGGACACCATATATTTT
TRBV27	NA	15	TRBJ1-2	TRBD1	CASSLRWGTDYGYTF	TGTGCCAGCAGTTTAAGATGGGGGACAGACTATGGCTACACCTTC
TRBV23-1	NA	15	TRBJ2-5	TRBD2	CASSQISGVQETQYF	TGCGCCAGCAGTCAAATAAGCGGGGTCCAAGAGACCCAGTACTTC
TRBV27	NA	14	TRBJ2-5	NA	CASSPRGHQETQYF	TGTGCCAGCAGTCCCAGGGGCCACCAAGAGACCCAGTACTTC
TRBV5-1	NA	16	TRBJ1-1	TRBD1	CASSFFQGAQVTEAFF	TGCGCCAGCAGCTTTTTCCAGGGGGCGCAGGTCACTGAAGCTTTCTTT
TRBV19	NA	15	TRBJ1-1	TRBD1	CASSAPGQGAPEAFF	TGTGCCAGTAGTGCACCGGGACAGGGGGCCCCTGAAGCTTTCTTT
TRBV6-1	NA	15	TRBJ1-2	NA	CASSEAGGGDGGYTF	TGTGCCAGCAGTGAAGCGGGTGGGGGGGACGGTGGCTACACCTTC
TRBV29-1	NA	14	TRBJ2-3	TRBD1	CSVAGQGFLDTQYF	TGCAGCGTTGCCGGACAGGGGTTTTTGGATACGCAGTATTTT
TRBV4-1	NA	18	TRBJ2-1	TRBD2	CASSQSGYGGRAADEQFF	TGCGCCAGCAGCCAGTCCGGTTACGGCGGGAGGGCGGCTGATGAGCAGTTCTTC
TRBV5-1	NA	17	TRBJ2-1	NA	CASSLARGGISYNEQFF	TGCGCCAGCAGCTTGGCTAGGGGGGGGATCTCCTACAATGAGCAGTTCTTC
TRBV5-1	NA	15	TRBJ2-7	TRBD1	CASSLEGTGAYEQYF	TGCGCCAGCAGCTTGGAAGGGACAGGGGCCTACGAGCAGTACTTC
TRBV18	once	15	TRBJ2-2	NA	CASSPRGVDTGELFF	TGTGCCAGCTCACCAAGGGGCGTCGACACCGGGGAGCTGTTTTTT
TRBV27	NA	13	TRBJ2-6	NA	CASSPLMANVLTF	TGTGCCAGCAGTCCGCTAATGGCCAACGTCCTGACTTTC
TRBV4-1	NA	16	TRBJ2-7	TRBD2	CASSQVVLREANEQYF	TGCGCCAGCAGCCAAGTGGTTTTGCGGGAGGCCAACGAGCAGTACTTC
TRBV19	NA	16	TRBJ1-6	TRBD1	CASNEVWTGFGSPLHF	TGTGCCAGTAACGAAGTATGGACAGGATTTGGTTCACCCCTCCACTTT
TRBV9	once	16	TRBJ2-7	NA	CASSVGPGRGSYEQYF	TGTGCCAGCAGCGTAGGACCAGGAAGGGGCTCCTACGAGCAGTACTTC
TRBV19	few	13	TRBJ1-1	TRBD1	CASSPGQGFEAFF	TGTGCCAGTAGTCCGGGACAGGGTTTTGAAGCTTTCTTT
TRBV27	NA	14	TRBJ2-1	TRBD1	CARVRDRGLNEQFF	TGTGCCAGAGTACGGGACAGGGGGCTCAATGAGCAGTTCTTC
TRBV5-6	NA	14	TRBJ1-2	TRBD1	CASSPGGSPEGYTF	TGTGCCAGCAGCCCAGGGGGAAGCCCTGAGGGCTACACCTTC
TRBV5-6	NA	16	TRBJ1-5	TRBD1	CASSHTGQGARQPQHF	TGTGCCAGCAGCCATACCGGACAGGGGGCGAGGCAGCCCCAGCATTTT
TRBV4-1	NA	12	TRBJ2-1	NA	CASSRRLGEQFF	TGCGCCAGCAGCCGTAGACTAGGGGAGCAGTTCTTC
TRBV2	NA	14	TRBJ1-1	TRBD1	CATLSQGAGTEAFF	TGTGCCACCCTCTCCCAGGGGGCGGGGACTGAAGCTTTCTTT
TRBV18	NA	13	TRBJ2-1	NA	CASSPGATNEQFF	TGTGCCAGCTCACCGGGCGCCACCAATGAGCAGTTCTTC
TRBV28	NA	14	TRBJ2-7	TRBD1	CASSSGTGGYEQYF	TGTGCCAGCAGTTCCGGGACAGGAGGTTACGAGCAGTACTTC
TRBV5-4	NA	14	TRBJ2-1	NA	CASSLAGPADEQFF	TGTGCCAGCAGCTTGGCCGGTCCGGCGGATGAGCAGTTCTTC
TRBV5-6	NA	17	TRBJ2-5	NA	CASSPLGAGDLQETQYF	TGTGCCAGCAGCCCTTTAGGGGCAGGGGACCTCCAAGAGACCCAGTACTTC
TRBV30	NA	16	TRBJ2-3	NA	CAWSLPSPGGTDTQYF	TGTGCCTGGAGCCTCCCCTCGCCCGGGGGCACAGATACGCAGTATTTT
TRBV19	NA	11	TRBJ1-1	NA	CASSADTEAFF	TGTGCCAGTAGTGCGGACACTGAAGCTTTCTTT
TRBV11-3	NA	17	TRBJ2-7	TRBD2	CASSPGGLALPSGEQYF	TGTGCCAGCAGCCCAGGGGGACTAGCGCTTCCCTCGGGCGAGCAGTACTTC
TRBV11-2	NA	15	TRBJ2-7	TRBD1	CASSLDRWTGGEQYF	TGTGCCAGCAGCTTAGATCGGTGGACAGGAGGCGAGCAGTACTTC
TRBV11-2	NA	13	TRBJ1-1	NA	CASSNRQESEAFF	TGTGCCAGCAGCAACAGACAGGAATCTGAAGCTTTCTTT